This T cell receptor (beta chain) was captured by sequencing in a study of blood T cell repertoires in COVID-19. Overall study: The United States, Italy and Spain were the sources of the acute and convalescent COVID-19 samples.

Some clones are missing from TCRdb's copy, which holds only in-frame ones; the method was immunoSEQ multiplex PCR. The table records about 210,000 clones, about 91% of them present only once. The CDR3 consists of 14 residues. Germline CDR1 reads SGDLS; CDR2 reads YYNGEE. V was shortened by 0 bases and J by 0 bases, with 6 bases between the two germline ends. The rearrangement joins TRBV9 to TRBJ1-1; D call uncertain. The sample was PBMCs or T cells enriched from blood (not recorded which). This TCR came from a middle-aged woman with acute COVID-19. CDR3 region: CASSVAGLNTEAFF. Written as DNA, the CDR3 is TGTGCCAGCAGCGTAGCGGGGTTGAACACTGAAGCTTTCTTT.